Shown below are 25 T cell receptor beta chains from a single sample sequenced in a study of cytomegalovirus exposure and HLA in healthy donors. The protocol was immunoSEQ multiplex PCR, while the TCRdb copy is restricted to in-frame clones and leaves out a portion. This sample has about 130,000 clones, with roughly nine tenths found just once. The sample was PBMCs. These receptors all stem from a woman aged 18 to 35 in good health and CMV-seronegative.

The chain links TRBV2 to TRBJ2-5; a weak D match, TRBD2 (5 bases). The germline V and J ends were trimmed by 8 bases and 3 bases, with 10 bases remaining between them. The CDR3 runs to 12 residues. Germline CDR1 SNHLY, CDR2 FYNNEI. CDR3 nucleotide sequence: TGTGCCAGCGGCCGGGGAAAAGAGACCCAGTACTTC. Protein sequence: CASGRGKETQYF. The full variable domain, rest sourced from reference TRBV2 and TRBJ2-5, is EPEVTQTPSHQVTQMGQEVILRCVPISNHLYFYWYRQILGQKVEFLVSFYNNEISEKSEIFDDQFSVERPDGSNFTLKIRSTKLEDSAMYFCASGRGKETQYFGPGTRLLVL.

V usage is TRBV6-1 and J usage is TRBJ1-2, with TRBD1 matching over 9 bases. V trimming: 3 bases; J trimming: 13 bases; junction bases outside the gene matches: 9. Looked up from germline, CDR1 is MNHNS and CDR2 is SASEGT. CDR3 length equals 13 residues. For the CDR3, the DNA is TGTGCCAGCAGTGAGATAACAGGGGGCCCGGCCACCTTC. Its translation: CASSEITGGPATF.

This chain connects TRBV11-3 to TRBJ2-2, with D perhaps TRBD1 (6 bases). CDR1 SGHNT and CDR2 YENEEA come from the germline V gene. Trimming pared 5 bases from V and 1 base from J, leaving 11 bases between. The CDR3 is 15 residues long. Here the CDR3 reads CASSLGTWNTGELFF. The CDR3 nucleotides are TGTGCCAGCAGCCTAGGGACATGGAACACCGGGGAGCTGTTTTTT.

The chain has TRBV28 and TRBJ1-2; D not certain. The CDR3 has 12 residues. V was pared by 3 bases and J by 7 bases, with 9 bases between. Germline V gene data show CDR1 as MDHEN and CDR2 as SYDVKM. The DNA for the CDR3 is TGTGCCAGCAGTTTGTTGGGAGGTGGCTACACCTTC. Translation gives CASSLLGGGYTF.

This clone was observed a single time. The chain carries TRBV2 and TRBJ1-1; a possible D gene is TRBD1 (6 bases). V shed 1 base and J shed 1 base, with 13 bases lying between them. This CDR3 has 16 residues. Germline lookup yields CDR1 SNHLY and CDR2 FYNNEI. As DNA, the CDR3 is TGTGCCAGCAGTGAAGGGGGCAGGGGACGGAACACTGAAGCTTTCTTT. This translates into CASSEGGRGRNTEAFF.

Here the CDR3 DNA reads TGTGCCAGCAGCTTAGAGGGACCTGGAGGGAATGAGCAGTTCTTC. It is translated as CASSLEGPGGNEQFF. This chain uses TRBV7-2 with TRBJ2-1; a weak D match, TRBD2 (6 bases). The CDR3 is made up of 15 amino acids. V was cut by 1 base and J by 7 bases, with 14 bases left in between. The germline gives CDR1 SGHTA, CDR2 FQGNSA.

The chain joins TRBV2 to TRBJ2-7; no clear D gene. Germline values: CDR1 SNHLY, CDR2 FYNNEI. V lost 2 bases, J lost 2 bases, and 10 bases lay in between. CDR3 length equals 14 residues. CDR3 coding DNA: TGTGCCAGCAGTGAACGGCGGCCCACCTACGAGCAGTACTTC. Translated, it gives CASSERRPTYEQYF.

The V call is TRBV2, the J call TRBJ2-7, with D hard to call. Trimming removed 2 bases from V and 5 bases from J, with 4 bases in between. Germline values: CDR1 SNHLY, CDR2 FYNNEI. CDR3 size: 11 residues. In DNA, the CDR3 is TGTGCCAGCAGTGAAATCGACGAGCAGTACTTC. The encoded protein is CASSEIDEQYF. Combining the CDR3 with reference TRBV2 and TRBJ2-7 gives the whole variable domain EPEVTQTPSHQVTQMGQEVILRCVPISNHLYFYWYRQILGQKVEFLVSFYNNEISEKSEIFDDQFSVERPDGSNFTLKIRSTKLEDSAMYFCASSEIDEQYFGPGTRLTVT.

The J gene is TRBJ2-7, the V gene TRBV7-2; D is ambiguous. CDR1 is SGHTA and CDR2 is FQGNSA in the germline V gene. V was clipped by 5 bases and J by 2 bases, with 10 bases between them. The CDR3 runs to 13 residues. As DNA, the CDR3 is TGTGCCAGCAGCCCCCACGAGGCCTACGAGCAGTACTTC. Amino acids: CASSPHEAYEQYF.

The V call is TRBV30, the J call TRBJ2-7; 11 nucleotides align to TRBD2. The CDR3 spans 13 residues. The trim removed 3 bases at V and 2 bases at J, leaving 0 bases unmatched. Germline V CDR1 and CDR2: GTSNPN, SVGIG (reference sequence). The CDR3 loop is CAWRTSGTYEQYF. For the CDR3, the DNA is TGTGCCTGGAGGACTAGCGGGACCTACGAGCAGTACTTC.

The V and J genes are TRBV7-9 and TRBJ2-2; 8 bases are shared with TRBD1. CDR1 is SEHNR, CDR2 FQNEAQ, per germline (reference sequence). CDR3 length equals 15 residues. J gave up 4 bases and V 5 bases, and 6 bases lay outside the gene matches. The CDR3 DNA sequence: TGTGCCAGCAGCATGACAGGGGTGGGCACCGGGGAGCTGTTTTTT. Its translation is CASSMTGVGTGELFF. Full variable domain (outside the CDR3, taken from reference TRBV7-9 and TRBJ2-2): DTGVSQNPRHKITKRGQNVTFRCDPISEHNRLYWYRQTLGQGPEFLTYFQNEAQLEKSRLLSDRFSAERPKGSFSTLEIQRTEQGDSAMYLCASSMTGVGTGELFFGEGSRLTVL.

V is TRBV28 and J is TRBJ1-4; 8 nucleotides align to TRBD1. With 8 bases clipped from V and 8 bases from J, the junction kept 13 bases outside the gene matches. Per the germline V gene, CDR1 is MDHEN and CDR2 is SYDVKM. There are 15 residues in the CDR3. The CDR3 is CASGFSGAGGEKLFF. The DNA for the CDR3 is TGTGCCAGCGGATTCTCAGGGGCAGGGGGCGAAAAACTGTTTTTT.

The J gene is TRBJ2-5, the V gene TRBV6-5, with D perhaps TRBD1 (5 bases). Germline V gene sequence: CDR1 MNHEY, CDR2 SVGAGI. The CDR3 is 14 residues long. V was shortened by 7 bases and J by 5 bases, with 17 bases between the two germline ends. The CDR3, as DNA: TGTGCCAGCACCCTGAGTGGGGCAGGGGAGACCCAGTACTTC. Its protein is CASTLSGAGETQYF.

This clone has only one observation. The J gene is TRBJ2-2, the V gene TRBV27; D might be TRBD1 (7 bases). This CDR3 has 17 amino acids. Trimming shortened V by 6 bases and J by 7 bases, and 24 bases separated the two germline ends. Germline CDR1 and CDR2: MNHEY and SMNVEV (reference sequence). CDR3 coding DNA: TGTGCCAGCAGCCGAATTAAGCAGGGGGGCCGGAACGGGGAGCTGTTTTTT. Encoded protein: CASSRIKQGGRNGELFF.

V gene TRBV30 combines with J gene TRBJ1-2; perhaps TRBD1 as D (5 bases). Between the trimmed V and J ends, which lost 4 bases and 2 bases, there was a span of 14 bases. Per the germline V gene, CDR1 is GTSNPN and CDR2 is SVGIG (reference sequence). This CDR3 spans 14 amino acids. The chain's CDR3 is CAWKLTESNYGYTF. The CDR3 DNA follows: TGTGCCTGGAAGTTGACAGAGTCCAACTATGGCTACACCTTC.

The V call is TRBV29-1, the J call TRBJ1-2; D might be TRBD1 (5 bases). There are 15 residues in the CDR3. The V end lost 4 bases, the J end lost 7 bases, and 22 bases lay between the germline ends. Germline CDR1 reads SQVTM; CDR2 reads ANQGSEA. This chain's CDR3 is CSVAQDSLRGGGYTF. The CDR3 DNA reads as TGCAGCGTTGCACAGGACTCCTTGCGGGGCGGTGGCTACACCTTC.

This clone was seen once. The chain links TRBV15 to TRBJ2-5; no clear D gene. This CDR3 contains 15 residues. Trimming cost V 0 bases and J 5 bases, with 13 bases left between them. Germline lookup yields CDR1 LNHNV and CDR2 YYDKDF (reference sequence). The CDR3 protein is CATSRDLPKKETQYF. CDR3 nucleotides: TGTGCCACCAGCAGAGATCTACCCAAAAAGGAGACCCAGTACTTC.

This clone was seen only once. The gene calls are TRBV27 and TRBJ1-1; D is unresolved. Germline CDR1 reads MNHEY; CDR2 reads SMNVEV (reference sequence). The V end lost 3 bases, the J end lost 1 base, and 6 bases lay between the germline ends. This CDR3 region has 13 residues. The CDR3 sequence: CASSFQENTEAFF. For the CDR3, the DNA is TGTGCCAGCAGTTTTCAGGAGAACACTGAAGCTTTCTTT.

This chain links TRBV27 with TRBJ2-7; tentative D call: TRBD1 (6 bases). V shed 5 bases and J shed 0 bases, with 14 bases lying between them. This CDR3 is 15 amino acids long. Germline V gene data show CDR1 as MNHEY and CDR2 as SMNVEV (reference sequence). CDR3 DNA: TGTGCCAGCAGTGATCGGGACAAGAACTCCTACGAGCAGTACTTC. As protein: CASSDRDKNSYEQYF.

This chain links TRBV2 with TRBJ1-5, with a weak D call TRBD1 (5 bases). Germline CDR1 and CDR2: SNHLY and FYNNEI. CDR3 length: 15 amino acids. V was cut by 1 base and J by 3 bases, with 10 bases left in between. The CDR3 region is CASSEDRQNNQPQHF. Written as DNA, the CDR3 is TGTGCCAGCAGTGAAGATAGACAGAACAATCAGCCCCAGCATTTT.

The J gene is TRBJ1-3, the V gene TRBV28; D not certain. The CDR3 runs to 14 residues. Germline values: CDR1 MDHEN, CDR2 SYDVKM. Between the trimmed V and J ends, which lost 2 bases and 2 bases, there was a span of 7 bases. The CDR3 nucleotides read TGTGCCAGCAGTTTACCTTCCCCTGGAAACACCATATATTTT. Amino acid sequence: CASSLPSPGNTIYF.

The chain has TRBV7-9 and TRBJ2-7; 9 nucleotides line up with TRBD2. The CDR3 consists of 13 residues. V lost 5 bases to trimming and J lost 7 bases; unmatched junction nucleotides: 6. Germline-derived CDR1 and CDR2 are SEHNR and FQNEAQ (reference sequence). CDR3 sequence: CASSPTSGYEQYF. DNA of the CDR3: TGTGCCAGCAGCCCGACTAGCGGATATGAGCAGTACTTC.

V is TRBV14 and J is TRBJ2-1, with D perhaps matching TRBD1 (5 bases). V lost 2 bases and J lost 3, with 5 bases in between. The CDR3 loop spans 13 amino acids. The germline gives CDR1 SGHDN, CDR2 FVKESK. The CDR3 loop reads CASSQQGYNEQFF. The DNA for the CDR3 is TGTGCCAGCAGCCAACAGGGCTACAATGAGCAGTTCTTC.

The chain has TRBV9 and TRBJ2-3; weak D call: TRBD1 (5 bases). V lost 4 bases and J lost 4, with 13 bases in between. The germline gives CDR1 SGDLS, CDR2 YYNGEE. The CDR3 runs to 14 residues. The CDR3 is CASSQGAVPDTQYF. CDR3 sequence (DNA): TGTGCCAGCAGCCAAGGGGCGGTTCCAGATACGCAGTATTTT.

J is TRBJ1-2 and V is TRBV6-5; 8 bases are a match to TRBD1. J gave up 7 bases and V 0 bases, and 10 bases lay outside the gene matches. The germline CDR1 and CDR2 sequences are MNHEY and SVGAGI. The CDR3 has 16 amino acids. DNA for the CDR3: TGTGCCAGCAGTTACTCGAAGGGCAGGGGGCTAGGTGGCTACACCTTC. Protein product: CASSYSKGRGLGGYTF.